This paragraph reports one T cell receptor beta chain. The data derive from a study of radiotherapy plus CTLA-4 blockade in lung cancer. The overall study: The study recorded objective responses in approximately 19% of patients and disease control in about 30%.

Profiled with immunoSEQ multiplex PCR; TCRdb holds only in-frame clones, not every one. The sample contains 55,000 to 80,000 clones, over 75% of which appear only once. This sequence originates from a human donor with non-small cell lung cancer that progressed on radiotherapy plus ipilimumab. Sequencing used peripheral blood, obtained from a patient treated with radiotherapy plus ipilimumab.

The CDR3 nucleotides are TGTGCCAGCAGTTACGGGGGGAATGAAGCTTTCTTT. Its translation is CASSYGGNEAFF. The V and J genes are TRBV6-6 and TRBJ1-1; TRBD1 might be the D (5 bases). Germline V gene lookup returns CDR1 MNHNY and CDR2 SVGAGI (reference sequence). This CDR3 has 12 residues. The V end lost 2 bases, the J end lost 7 bases, and 8 bases lay between the germline ends.